What follows are 17 T cell receptor beta chains derived from one specimen sequenced in a study of blood T cell repertoires in COVID-19. The table came from immunoSEQ multiplex PCR; TCRdb's copy has only in-frame clones and leaves some out. The sample lists about 200,000 clones; roughly 89% were seen once. The material sequenced was peripheral blood. The receptors originated from a man aged 40-49 years with acute or convalescent COVID-19.

This chain joins TRBV18 and TRBJ2-2, with D possibly TRBD2 on 6 matching bases. The germline V gene has CDR1 KGHSH and CDR2 LQKENI. The CDR3 is 14 residues long. The V end was cut by 3 bases, the J end by 4 bases, with 9 bases between. The CDR3 bases are TGTGCCAGCTCACCGGCGGGGCCCACCGGGGAGCTGTTTTTT. Protein: CASSPAGPTGELFF. The variable domain in full, with the rest retrieved from reference TRBV18 and TRBJ2-2, is NAGVMQNPRHLVRRRGQEARLRCSPMKGHSHVYWYRQLPEEGLKFMVYLQKENIIDESGMPKERFSAEFPKEGPSILRIQQVVRGDSAAYFCASSPAGPTGELFFGEGSRLTVL.

This chain uses TRBV28 with TRBJ2-7, with 9 bases lining up with TRBD2. In germline, CDR1 is MDHEN, CDR2 SYDVKM. The ends lost 3 bases at V and 4 bases at J; junction bases unmatched: 10. The CDR3 sequence is 16 residues long. The DNA of the CDR3 is TGTGCCAGCAGTTTGGGGCTAGCGGGGTCTCTTTACGAGCAGTACTTC. This translates into CASSLGLAGSLYEQYF. The entire variable domain, with the rest obtained from reference TRBV28 and TRBJ2-7, is as follows: DVKVTQSSRYLVKRTGEKVFLECVQDMDHENMFWYRQDPGLGLRLIYFSYDVKMKEKGDIPEGYSVSREKKERFSLILESASTNQTSMYLCASSLGLAGSLYEQYFGPGTRLTVT.

V gene TRBV7-9 combines with J gene TRBJ2-5, with 8 bases matching TRBD2. Germline values: CDR1 SEHNR, CDR2 FQNEAQ (reference sequence). Trimming removed 6 bases from V and 5 bases from J; junction bases left unmatched: 11. The CDR3 is made up of 15 amino acids. The CDR3 protein is CASRPGLAEGETQYF. The CDR3 DNA reads as TGTGCCAGCAGACCCGGACTAGCTGAAGGCGAGACCCAGTACTTC.

The chain joins TRBV11-2 to TRBJ2-2; 9 positions agree with TRBD2. V shed 5 bases and J 1 base; nucleotides not matched to a gene: 11. Looked up from germline, CDR1 is SGHAT and CDR2 is FQNNGV. The CDR3 is 18 residues long. In DNA, the CDR3 is TGTGCCAGCAGCCCCGGTCTAGCGGGACCCCTGAACACCGGGGAGCTGTTTTTT. Residues: CASSPGLAGPLNTGELFF.

This chain connects TRBV3-1 (or the pseudogene TRBV3-2) to TRBJ1-3; TRBD1 aligns across 7 bases. With 2 bases clipped from V and 4 bases from J, the junction kept 2 bases outside the gene matches. In germline, CDR1 is LGHDT, CDR2 YNNKEL (reference sequence). The CDR3 has 14 residues. The chain's CDR3 is CASSQTGQGNTIYF. CDR3 DNA: TGTGCCAGCAGCCAAACGGGACAGGGAAACACCATATATTTT.

The chain employs TRBV28 and TRBJ1-4, with D possibly matching TRBD1 (6 bases). Trimming stripped 5 bases from V and 8 bases from J, with 12 bases between. The germline gives CDR1 MDHEN, CDR2 SYDVKM. The CDR3 covers 13 residues. CDR3 DNA sequence: TGTGCCAGCAGTACCGGGACACGCGAAAAACTGTTTTTT. Protein: CASSTGTREKLFF.

The chain combines TRBV28 with TRBJ1-2; 7 nucleotides line up with TRBD1. In germline, CDR1 is MDHEN, CDR2 SYDVKM. The CDR3 covers 16 residues. V lost 0 bases and J lost 4; bases outside the gene matches: 8. DNA of the CDR3: TGTGCCAGCAGTTTATGGATTGACAGGGCTGTCTATGGCTACACCTTC. This encodes CASSLWIDRAVYGYTF.

The rearrangement uses TRBV7-2 and TRBJ1-1; the D gene is possibly TRBD1 (6 bases). Trimming removed 1 base at V and 1 base at J, with 13 bases between. The CDR3 sequence is 16 residues long. Germline loops: CDR1 SGHTA, CDR2 FQGNSA. The CDR3 nucleotides are TGTGCCAGCAGCTTAGGGTCAGGGGCGGGGAACACTGAAGCTTTCTTT. Translated, it gives CASSLGSGAGNTEAFF. Variable domain in full (rest from reference TRBV7-2 and TRBJ1-1): GAGVSQSPSNKVTEKGKDVELRCDPISGHTALYWYRQSLGQGLEFLIYFQGNSAPDKSGLPSDRFSAERTGGSVSTLTIQRTQQEDSAVYLCASSLGSGAGNTEAFFGQGTRLTVV.

The chain couples TRBV11-2 to TRBJ2-7, with TRBD2 matching 7 bases. The V segment lost 2 bases and the J segment 7 bases; nucleotides outside the gene matches: 11. Germline V CDR1 and CDR2: SGHAT, FQNNGV. This CDR3 spans 15 amino acids. In nucleotides, the CDR3 is TGTGCCAGCAGCTTATATTTGGGGGGGGGACGAGAGCAGTACTTC. Protein: CASSLYLGGGREQYF.

In this sample, this clone turned up once. This rearrangement joins TRBV23-1 to TRBJ2-7; no firm D call. TRBV23-1 is filed as an ORF, its function uncertain. V lost 10 bases, J lost 9 bases, and 28 bases lay in between. CDR3 length: 15 amino acids. CDR3 DNA: TGCGCCATCAACCTCGACGGCTACCGAAGTACGGGGCAGTACTTC. The encoded protein is CAINLDGYRSTGQYF.

The chain is built from TRBV5-4 and TRBJ2-7; maybe TRBD2 (7 bases). Per the germline V gene, CDR1 is SGHNT and CDR2 is YYREEE (reference sequence). V lost 0 bases and J lost 0, with 10 bases in between. This CDR3 contains 15 residues. CDR3 region: CASSLEGGASYEQYF. The CDR3 region has the DNA TGTGCCAGCAGCTTGGAAGGGGGGGCCTCCTACGAGCAGTACTTC.

CDR3 region: CASRFTGYGTEAFF. CDR3 DNA sequence: TGTGCCAGCAGATTTACAGGGTACGGCACTGAAGCTTTCTTT. The chain recombines TRBV27 with TRBJ1-1; a weak D match, TRBD1 (6 bases). Germline V gene data show CDR1 as MNHEY and CDR2 as SMNVEV (reference sequence). Deletions cut 6 bases from V and 4 bases from J, with 15 bases between. The CDR3 runs 14 residues.

V is TRBV5-1 and J is TRBJ1-1; D remains ambiguous. V was shortened by 0 bases and J by 2 bases, with 5 bases between the two germline ends. The CDR3 sequence is 13 residues long. In germline, CDR1 is SGHRS, CDR2 YFSETQ. The CDR3 sequence is CASSLGANTEAFF. The CDR3 nucleotides are TGCGCCAGCAGCTTGGGGGCTAACACTGAAGCTTTCTTT.

This chain joins TRBV19 and TRBJ1-1; a possible D gene is TRBD1 (5 bases). The CDR3 extends over 14 amino acids. V was cut by 11 bases and J by 0 bases, with 16 bases left in between. Germline V gene lookup returns CDR1 LNHDA and CDR2 SQIVND (reference sequence). CDR3 DNA sequence: TGTGCCTCCAGGGTAATATCGGTGAACACTGAAGCTTTCTTT. It is translated as CASRVISVNTEAFF.

The V and J genes are TRBV24-1 and TRBJ2-5; D might be TRBD1 (6 bases). The germline V and J ends were trimmed by 2 bases and 4 bases, with 13 bases remaining between them. The germline V gene has CDR1 KGHDR and CDR2 SFDVKD. The CDR3 loop spans 15 amino acids. The DNA for the CDR3 is TGTGCCACCAGTGATTCAGCAGGGGCGGGAGAGACCCAGTACTTC. Protein product: CATSDSAGAGETQYF.

CDR3 in amino acids: CASLFSGGAQETQYF. The CDR3, as DNA: TGTGCCAGCTTATTTAGCGGGGGGGCCCAAGAGACCCAGTACTTC. The chain employs TRBV7-9 and TRBJ2-5; 11 bases fit TRBD2. The CDR3 loop spans 15 amino acids. Germline CDR1 reads SEHNR; CDR2 reads FQNEAQ (reference sequence). The trim removed 8 bases at V and 1 base at J, leaving 6 bases unmatched.

The V call is TRBV5-1, the J call TRBJ2-3; 11 nucleotides align to TRBD1. The junction had 10 bases not matched to a gene; V was cut back by 4 bases and J by 0 bases. From germline, CDR1 is SGHRS and CDR2 YFSETQ. CDR3 length equals 18 residues. CDR3 DNA: TGCGCCAGCAGCATAGGACAGGGGGCCTTCTCAAGCACAGATACGCAGTATTTT. Its protein product is CASSIGQGAFSSTDTQYF.